Here is one TCR beta chain with its context. The data were taken from a study of blood T cell repertoires in COVID-19. Seattle-derived patients entered the study during active infection and were followed longitudinally. The assay was immunoSEQ multiplex PCR, and TCRdb's table has in-frame clones only and misses some. The table includes approximately 250,000 clones, around 85% detected once. Trimming removed 9 bases from V and 2 bases from J, with 13 bases in between. CDR3 length equals 13 residues. In germline, CDR1 is MDHEN, CDR2 SYDVKM. The origin of this receptor is a man over 45 with COVID-19, enrolled during active disease. The sequencing input was peripheral blood. The chain joins TRBV28 to TRBJ1-2; TRBD1 is a possible D gene (6 bases). The CDR3 sequence is CASRPQGNYGYTF. The DNA for the CDR3 is TGTGCCAGTCGCCCCCAGGGGAACTATGGCTACACCTTC.